The 16 T cell receptor beta chains below come from one sample, sequenced in a study of T-cell reconstitution after alpha-beta-depleted transplantation in children. TCRbeta library construction was performed incorporating unique molecular identifiers. TCRdb re-derived calls from the PCR reads in MiXCR, one entry per CDR3 protein. Of about 98,000 distinct CDR3 sequences listed, 20% to 25% are singletons. This specimen was PBMCs, taken before TCRalphabeta/CD19-depleted stem cell transplant. The receptors were gathered from a boy aged 2-15 years with acute lymphoblastic leukemia, due to receive a stem cell transplant.

The genes are TRBV11-2 and TRBJ2-2; the D is unclear. The ends were cut back, 3 bases at V and 6 bases at J, with 8 bases in the middle. The CDR3 runs 13 residues. The germline V gene encodes CDR1 SGHAT and CDR2 FQNNGV. CDR3 in amino acids: CASSLAMAGELFF. CDR3 DNA sequence: TGTGCCAGCAGCTTGGCCATGGCCGGGGAGCTGTTTTTT. Together with reference TRBV11-2 and TRBJ2-2, the CDR3 gives the full variable domain: EAGVAQSPRYKIIEKRQSVAFWCNPISGHATLYWYQQILGQGPKLLIQFQNNGVVDDSQLPKDRFSAERLKGVDSTLKIQPAKLEDSAVYLCASSLAMAGELFFGEGSRLTVL.

Concerning this clonotype: Compared with germline, one end of the junction differs, possibly owing to a read error. This chain uses TRBV12-3 or TRBV12-4 with TRBJ2-6; perhaps TRBD2 as D (6 bases). The length of the CDR3 is 18 residues. CDR3 protein: CARSSFSGGGPGANVLTF. Written as DNA, the CDR3 is TGTGCCCGCAGTTCCTTTAGCGGAGGTGGCCCCGGGGCCAACGTCCTGACTTTC.

This clonotype was recorded a few times. Here the CDR3 reads CAWSVGGPYTGELFF. The CDR3 bases are TGTGCCTGGAGTGTTGGAGGGCCCTACACCGGGGAGCTGTTTTTT. The chain is built from TRBV30 and TRBJ2-2, with D possibly matching TRBD2 (6 bases). CDR1 and CDR2 from the germline V gene are GTSNPN and SVGIG (reference sequence). V was pared by 0 bases and J by 3 bases, with 11 bases between. The CDR3 runs to 15 residues. Full variable domain (remainder filled in from reference TRBV30 and TRBJ2-2): SQTIHQWPATLVQPVGSPLSLECTVEGTSNPNLYWYRQAAGRGLQLLFYSVGIGQISSEVPQNLSASRPQDRQFILSSKKLLLSDSGFYLCAWSVGGPYTGELFFGEGSRLTVL.

The table lists this clonotype with a few counts. The chain employs TRBV18 and TRBJ2-5; TRBD1 agrees at 7 bases. The CDR3 runs 15 residues. V trimming: 6 bases; J trimming: 2 bases; junction bases outside the gene matches: 9. CDR1 is KGHSH and CDR2 is LQKENI in the germline V gene. The CDR3 region is CASSPGTVDQETQYF. CDR3 sequence (DNA): TGTGCCAGCTCCCCGGGGACAGTTGATCAAGAGACCCAGTACTTC.

The J gene is TRBJ2-7, the V gene TRBV27; no clear D. Germline CDR1 MNHEY, CDR2 SMNVEV (reference sequence). V was shortened by 3 bases and J by 3 bases, with 6 bases between the two germline ends. There are 12 residues in the CDR3. The CDR3 DNA is TGTGCCAGCAGTTTTTTTGGCTACGAGCAGTACTTC. As protein: CASSFFGYEQYF.

The V gene is TRBV7-2, the J gene TRBJ1-6; D remains ambiguous. Germline V gene lookup returns CDR1 SGHTA and CDR2 FQGNSA. CDR3 length: 12 residues. Trimming left V 6 bases short and J 11 bases short, with 11 bases between. In nucleotides, the CDR3 is TGTGCCAGCAGGTCCGAGCTAGCACCCCTCCACTTT. Amino acid sequence: CASRSELAPLHF.

V usage is TRBV6-1 and J usage is TRBJ1-4; D is unclear. The CDR3 runs 14 residues. V was clipped by 6 bases and J by 13 bases, with 21 bases between them. Germline V gene data show CDR1 as MNHNS and CDR2 as SASEGT. CDR3 sequence (DNA): TGTGCCAGCAGCCCCGGTCCAGCTACTTCAGGACTGTTTTTT. It codes for CASSPGPATSGLFF.

There are a few counts of this clonotype. V is TRBV24-1 and J is TRBJ2-3; no definite D call. The CDR3 extends over 13 amino acids. Trimming removed 5 bases at V and 3 bases at J, with 8 bases between. Germline CDR1 reads KGHDR; CDR2 reads SFDVKD. The DNA for the CDR3 is TGTGCCACCAGTGGTACTGGGACAGATACGCAGTATTTT. This gives the protein CATSGTGTDTQYF.

This chain links TRBV7-2 with TRBJ2-2, with D perhaps assigned TRBD1 or TRBD2 (5 bases each). Germline V gene data show CDR1 as SGHTA and CDR2 as FQGNSA. The CDR3 totals 16 residues. V lost 7 bases and J lost 2, with 17 bases in between. The DNA of the CDR3 is TGTGCCAGCACGGGACGCCCCCCCCTTAACACCGGGGAGCTGTTTTTT. This translates into CASTGRPPLNTGELFF.

The V gene is TRBV7-2, the J gene TRBJ1-2, with no clear D. The CDR3 runs to 14 residues. Per germline, CDR1 SGHTA and CDR2 FQGNSA. V was pared by 3 bases and J by 0 bases, with 8 bases between. The CDR3 loop reads CASSLLGANYGYTF. CDR3 coding DNA: TGTGCCAGCAGCTTGCTTGGTGCTAACTATGGCTACACCTTC.

This clonotype was observed a handful of times. The J gene is TRBJ2-7, the V gene TRBV5-1; tentatively, D is TRBD2 (6 bases). Germline assignment: CDR1 SGHRS and CDR2 YFSETQ. CDR3 length: 17 amino acids. V was cut by 0 bases and J by 5 bases, with 21 bases left in between. The CDR3: CASSLEPGSGGADEQYF. The CDR3 region has the DNA TGCGCCAGCAGCTTGGAACCTGGTAGCGGAGGGGCCGACGAGCAGTACTTC. Looking up the rest from reference TRBV5-1 and TRBJ2-7 gives the full variable domain: KAGVTQTPRYLIKTRGQQVTLSCSPISGHRSVSWYQQTPGQGLQFLFEYFSETQRNKGNFPGRFSGRQFSNSRSEMNVSTLELGDSALYLCASSLEPGSGGADEQYFGPGTRLTVT.

V gene TRBV7-2 combines with J gene TRBJ1-2; a weak D match, TRBD1 (5 bases). This CDR3 is built from 12 residues. V lost 4 bases and J 7 bases, leaving 10 bases between the germline ends. The germline V gene has CDR1 SGHTA and CDR2 FQGNSA. CDR3 loop: CASSSRTSGYTF. CDR3 in DNA: TGTGCCAGCAGCTCCCGGACAAGTGGCTACACCTTC.

This CDR3 is CASSLSGSGGEQYF. In DNA, the CDR3 is TGTGCCAGCAGTCTTAGCGGGAGTGGTGGCGAGCAGTACTTC. The chain combines TRBV28 with TRBJ2-7, with 9 positions matching TRBD2. V shed 5 bases, J shed 6 bases, and the junction held 8 bases outside the gene matches. Germline CDR1 and CDR2: MDHEN and SYDVKM. The CDR3 has 14 amino acids. Looking up the rest from reference TRBV28 and TRBJ2-7 gives the full variable domain: DVKVTQSSRYLVKRTGEKVFLECVQDMDHENMFWYRQDPGLGLRLIYFSYDVKMKEKGDIPEGYSVSREKKERFSLILESASTNQTSMYLCASSLSGSGGEQYFGPGTRLTVT.

At least ten counts were recorded for this clonotype. The germline gene is not matched at one end of the junction; a read error may be the cause. The chain couples TRBV7-9 to TRBJ2-1; 7 positions agree with TRBD2. The CDR3 covers 14 residues. Germline values: CDR1 SEHNR, CDR2 FQNEAQ (reference sequence). This CDR3 reads CASSLAASGGLGIF. The CDR3 nucleotides read TGTGCCAGCAGCTTAGCGGCTAGCGGAGGGCTGGGGATCTTC. Together with reference TRBV7-9 and TRBJ2-1, the CDR3 gives the full variable domain: DTGVSQNPRHKITKRGQNVTFRCDPISEHNRLYWYRQTLGQGPEFLTYFQNEAQLEKSRLLSDRFSAERPKGSFSTLEIQRTEQGDSAMYLCASSLAASGGLGIFGPGTRLTVL.

This chain joins TRBV10-3 and TRBJ2-7, with 9 bases lining up with TRBD1. Germline assignment: CDR1 ENHRY and CDR2 SYGVKD. CDR3 length: 12 amino acids. V was pared by 9 bases and J by 3 bases, with 3 bases of the junction left unmatched. CDR3 coding DNA: TGTGCCATGAGGGACAGGGACTACGAGCAGTACTTC. Translation gives CAMRDRDYEQYF.

This clonotype was observed at least ten times. This chain uses TRBV2 with TRBJ2-7, with D uncertain. This CDR3 has 10 residues. Germline lookup yields CDR1 SNHLY and CDR2 FYNNEI. V lost 4 bases and J lost 7, with 5 bases in between. In DNA form, the CDR3 reads TGTGCCAGCAGTGGAGCTGAGCAGTACTTC. Translated, it gives CASSGAEQYF.